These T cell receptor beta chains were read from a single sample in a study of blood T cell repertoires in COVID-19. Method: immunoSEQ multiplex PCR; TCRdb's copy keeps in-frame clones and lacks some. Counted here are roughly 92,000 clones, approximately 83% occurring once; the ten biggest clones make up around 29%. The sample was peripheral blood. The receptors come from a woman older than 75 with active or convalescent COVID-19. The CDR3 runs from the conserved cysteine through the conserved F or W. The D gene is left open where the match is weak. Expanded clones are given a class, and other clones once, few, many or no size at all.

TGTGCCAGCAGGGGGGGACTAGCGGGAGGGAATGAGCAGTTCTTC	CASRGGLAGGNEQFF	TRBD2	-	TRBV2	TRBJ2-1
TGTGCCAGCAGAATAAGACAGGGACCCTACGAGCAGTACTTC	CASRIRQGPYEQYF	TRBD1	few	TRBV6-6	TRBJ2-7
TGTGCCAGCAGTTATAACAGGGGCGAATTTGGATATGGCTACACCTTC	CASSYNRGEFGYGYTF	TRBD1	-	TRBV2	TRBJ1-2
TGTGCCAGCAGCCAGGACAAACGTTTTAACACTGAAGCTTTCTTT	CASSQDKRFNTEAFF	-	-	TRBV3-1/TRBV3-2	TRBJ1-1
TGTGCCAGCAGTTTGGTTGGGGGCCTTCGCAATCAGCCCCAGCATTTT	CASSLVGGLRNQPQHF	-	-	TRBV28	TRBJ1-5
TGTGCCACCAGTGATCTTCAGAAGGGGTGGGAGCAGTTCTTC	CATSDLQKGWEQFF	-	-	TRBV24-1	TRBJ2-1
TGTGCCAGCAGCTTACAGGCTAGCAAGGTTGATACGCAGTATTTT	CASSLQASKVDTQYF	-	-	TRBV7-2	TRBJ2-3
TGTGCCAGCTCACCACTTTCGGACTATGGCTACACCTTC	CASSPLSDYGYTF	-	-	TRBV18	TRBJ1-2
TGTGCCAGCAGCGTAAGATCCTTCGAAGGACTCATACCAGAGACCCAGTACTTC	CASSVRSFEGLIPETQYF	-	-	TRBV9	TRBJ2-5
TGTGCCAGCAGTATCACGGACAGGAATAATTCACCCCTCCACTTT	CASSITDRNNSPLHF	TRBD1	few	TRBV2	TRBJ1-6
TGCGCCAGCAGCTTGGGGGTTAGTAGCGGGAAATACAATGAGCAGTTCTTC	CASSLGVSSGKYNEQFF	TRBD2	-	TRBV5-1	TRBJ2-1
TGTGCCAGCAGCGTACTAGCGGGGGTCTCCAATGAGCAGTTCTTC	CASSVLAGVSNEQFF	TRBD2	-	TRBV7-3	TRBJ2-1
TGTGCCAGCGGTGGACAGGGACTTACCGGGGAGCTGTTTTTT	CASGGQGLTGELFF	TRBD1	-	TRBV9	TRBJ2-2
TGTGCCAGCGGTAGGGGGCCGTGGAGCACAGATACGCAGTATTTT	CASGRGPWSTDTQYF	TRBD1	-	TRBV19	TRBJ2-3
TGTGCCAGCAGTTACCGAAGCGGGGGCCTCACAGATACGCAGTATTTT	CASSYRSGGLTDTQYF	TRBD2	-	TRBV6-5	TRBJ2-3
TGTGCCAGCAGGGGAGGGGAGGGGGACTATGGCTACACCTTC	CASRGGEGDYGYTF	-	-	TRBV7-9	TRBJ1-2
TGCAGCGTTGAACCACAGGGGGACACTGAAGCTTTCTTT	CSVEPQGDTEAFF	TRBD1	-	TRBV29-1	TRBJ1-1
TGTGCCAGCAGTTTATATAGTGTGGGGGGGAGAGGGACTGAAGCTTTCTTT	CASSLYSVGGRGTEAFF	-	-	TRBV27	TRBJ1-1
TGTGCCAGTAGTACAGGGGACAGTTGGAACACTGAAGCTTTCTTT	CASSTGDSWNTEAFF	TRBD1	-	TRBV19	TRBJ1-1
TGTGCCAGCAGCAGAGACTACACCGGGGAGCTGTTTTTT	CASSRDYTGELFF	-	-	TRBV7-8	TRBJ2-2
TGCGCCAGCAGCCAACCTAGTAGCGGGGAGGGTGGGGAGACCCAGTACTTC	CASSQPSSGEGGETQYF	TRBD2	-	TRBV4-1	TRBJ2-5
TGTGCCAGCTCACCTCCGGGACAGAACAATCAGCCCCAGCATTTT	CASSPPGQNNQPQHF	TRBD1	few	TRBV18	TRBJ1-5
TGTGCCAGTAGTCTCCCGGGACTAGCGGCTTACAATGAGCAGTTCTTC	CASSLPGLAAYNEQFF	TRBD2	few	TRBV19	TRBJ2-1